This T cell receptor (beta chain) appears in the sequencing data of a study of Ad26.COV2.S vaccination and SARS-CoV-2 variants. Study findings and constraints: People who got the vaccine had more spike-specific TCR breadth than people who got placebo. It was reported that spike-specific CD8+ and CD4+ T cell responses were substantially broad after vaccination. Placebo recipients and vaccine recipients were similar in non-spike TCR breadth.

The CDR3 spans 15 residues. Trimming removed 5 bases at V and 0 bases at J, with 11 bases between. From germline, CDR1 is MNHEY and CDR2 SVGEGT. A word on this clone: The antigen is unknown.

The data were produced by immunoSEQ multiplex PCR, yet TCRdb's version contains in-frame clones alone and is incomplete. The table shows about 350,000 clones, with about 90% occurring only once. The chain is built from TRBV6-2 or TRBV6-3 and TRBJ1-5; TRBD1 might be the D (5 bases). This TCR was recovered from a human donor who had recovered from COVID-19. Sequencing was performed on peripheral blood, taken after recovery from COVID-19. DNA of the CDR3: TGTGCCAGCAGTCGACAGCTCCATAGCAATCAGCCCCAGCATTTT. Translation gives CASSRQLHSNQPQHF.